The rows below give T cell receptor beta chains drawn from one sample of a study of cytomegalovirus exposure and HLA in healthy donors. Measured with immunoSEQ multiplex PCR; TCRdb has only the in-frame clones, and not every one. In the table there are approximately 150,000 clones, around four fifths of which are singletons. The sequenced sample consisted of PBMCs. The receptors were sampled from a woman aged 45 to 65 in good health and CMV-seronegative. The CDR3 runs from the conserved cysteine through the conserved F or W. The order of the fields is V gene, J gene, CDR3 protein.

v_call: TRBV5-1
j_call: TRBJ2-1
cdr3_aa: CASSYSGGFNEQFF

v_call: TRBV27
j_call: TRBJ2-3
cdr3_aa: CASSQTPTGFTDTQYF

v_call: TRBV7-3
j_call: TRBJ2-1
cdr3_aa: CASSLSAAGGFNEQFF

v_call: TRBV28
j_call: TRBJ2-6
cdr3_aa: CASGERNSGANVLTF

v_call: TRBV4-1
j_call: TRBJ1-1
cdr3_aa: CASSLLKLGAEAFF

v_call: TRBV18
j_call: TRBJ2-3
cdr3_aa: CASSPFSGSSTDTQYF

v_call: TRBV7-8
j_call: TRBJ2-5
cdr3_aa: CASSLAADQYF

v_call: TRBV10-3
j_call: TRBJ2-7
cdr3_aa: CAISESYPPSGGPNEQYF

v_call: TRBV27
j_call: TRBJ2-7
cdr3_aa: CASSRLAGSSYEQYF

v_call: TRBV6-5
j_call: TRBJ2-5
cdr3_aa: CAAAGLAYETQYF

v_call: TRBV7-9
j_call: TRBJ2-1
cdr3_aa: CASSSDYPEQFF

v_call: TRBV4-3
j_call: TRBJ1-1
cdr3_aa: CASSQDRDTRTEAFF

v_call: TRBV5-1
j_call: TRBJ2-1
cdr3_aa: CASSFGTGVYNEQFF

v_call: TRBV11-2
j_call: TRBJ1-1
cdr3_aa: CASSVDRYTEAFF

v_call: TRBV27
j_call: TRBJ1-5
cdr3_aa: CASRSGALSNQPQHF

v_call: TRBV9
j_call: TRBJ1-3
cdr3_aa: CASSVEGQLGNTIYF

v_call: TRBV5-4
j_call: TRBJ2-1
cdr3_aa: CASTRESSSYNEQFF

v_call: TRBV27
j_call: TRBJ1-5
cdr3_aa: CATWGQGAYQPQHF

v_call: TRBV5-4
j_call: TRBJ2-2
cdr3_aa: CASSYSTGELFF

v_call: TRBV5-4
j_call: TRBJ2-3
cdr3_aa: CASSSPQRGGTDTQYF

v_call: TRBV10-3
j_call: TRBJ2-2
cdr3_aa: CAISPQGPLGTGELFF

v_call: TRBV29-1
j_call: TRBJ2-1
cdr3_aa: CSVARRPSSKEQFF

v_call: TRBV10-1
j_call: TRBJ2-1
cdr3_aa: CASSESGGNEQFF

v_call: TRBV10-1
j_call: TRBJ2-5
cdr3_aa: CASRASSGSRKETQYF

v_call: TRBV12-5
j_call: TRBJ2-7
cdr3_aa: CASGLAPGTGGYSYEQYF

v_call: TRBV5-4
j_call: TRBJ2-2
cdr3_aa: CASSKGLAGAVSTGELFF

v_call: TRBV5-1
j_call: TRBJ1-1
cdr3_aa: CATRGGNTEAFF

v_call: TRBV19
j_call: TRBJ2-2
cdr3_aa: CASSIGTVGTGELFF

v_call: TRBV9
j_call: TRBJ2-7
cdr3_aa: CASSKRDSSYEQYF

v_call: TRBV6-6
j_call: TRBJ2-3
cdr3_aa: CASIASGKSDTQYF

v_call: TRBV18
j_call: TRBJ2-5
cdr3_aa: CASSPPGQRQETQYF

v_call: TRBV5-1
j_call: TRBJ2-2
cdr3_aa: CASSQDSIGELFF

v_call: TRBV5-1
j_call: TRBJ2-2
cdr3_aa: CASSQIAGVDGELFF

v_call: TRBV28
j_call: TRBJ1-1
cdr3_aa: CASRPKTARGYTEAFF

v_call: TRBV18
j_call: TRBJ1-1
cdr3_aa: CASSSPGSPEAFF

v_call: TRBV9
j_call: TRBJ2-7
cdr3_aa: CASSPYPGLAASYEQYF

v_call: TRBV7-3
j_call: TRBJ2-3
cdr3_aa: CASSPSRGQADTQYF